Following are 28 T cell receptor beta chains from one sample sequenced in a study of regulatory T cells in long-lasting Graves disease. Through Arm-PCR of CDR3 regions and iRepertoire HTBI primers, TCR beta libraries were built. Each CDR3 protein gets one entry after TCRdb re-called the multiplex PCR reads with MiXCR. The table includes about 210,000 distinct CDR3 sequences, around 19% detected once. Time point in this sample: newly diagnosed GD, antithyroid drugs for less than 3 months. There was RNA extracted from PBMCs, and the TCR library was made from it. These data also featured in a second study, about T cells in Graves' hyperthyroidism and ophthalmopathy.

The sample in question was peripheral blood mononuclear cells (PBMCs), obtained at new diagnosis, from a patient treated with antithyroid drugs. All receptors come from a woman aged 25 to 45 with Graves disease.

This clonotype came up many times. This chain connects TRBV5-1 to TRBJ2-7, with 12 bases that match TRBD2. CDR3 length: 18 amino acids. The trim removed 1 base at V and 7 bases at J, leaving 15 bases unmatched. CDR1 is SGHRS and CDR2 is YFSETQ in the germline V gene. CDR3 coding DNA: TGCGCCAGCAGCTTGTCCCCCTTCCGACTAGCGGGAGTGCGAGAGCAGTACTTC. Encoded protein: CASSLSPFRLAGVREQYF. Full variable domain (rest looked up from reference TRBV5-1 and TRBJ2-7): KAGVTQTPRYLIKTRGQQVTLSCSPISGHRSVSWYQQTPGQGLQFLFEYFSETQRNKGNFPGRFSGRQFSNSRSEMNVSTLELGDSALYLCASSLSPFRLAGVREQYFGPGTRLTVT.

This clonotype was detected a few times. V is TRBV20-1 and J is TRBJ1-1, with 8 bases lining up with TRBD1. Trimming cost V 2 bases and J 3 bases; bases outside gene matches: 8. The CDR3 length is 15 residues. The germline gives CDR1 DFQATT, CDR2 SNEGSKA (reference sequence). In DNA form, the CDR3 reads TGCAGTGCTAGACCTAAGACAGGGGTCTACACTGAAGCTTTCTTT. It specifies CSARPKTGVYTEAFF.

This clonotype was detected many times. The chain couples TRBV12-3 or TRBV12-4 to TRBJ2-5; D might be TRBD2 (6 bases). The CDR3 loop spans 15 amino acids. V lost 2 bases to trimming and J lost 5 bases, with 15 bases between them. CDR3 sequence reads: CASSLQRTKGETQYF. CDR3 nucleotides: TGTGCCAGCAGTTTACAAAGGACTAAGGGGGAGACCCAGTACTTC.

V and J are TRBV5-5 and TRBJ1-2; tentatively, D is TRBD1 (5 bases). From germline, CDR1 is SGHKS and CDR2 YYEKEE (reference sequence). CDR3 length equals 15 residues. V dropped 4 bases and J dropped 4 bases, with 17 bases sitting between them. The CDR3 region has the DNA TGTGCCAGCAGCGAAGACAGATCCACCCTCTATGGCTACACCTTC. Protein: CASSEDRSTLYGYTF.

This clonotype was recorded at least ten times. The genes are TRBV9 and TRBJ1-1; possibly TRBD1 for D (6 bases). From germline, CDR1 is SGDLS and CDR2 YYNGEE. V lost 0 bases and J lost 1, with 10 bases in between. This CDR3 comprises 15 residues. The CDR3 nucleotides are TGTGCCAGCAGCGTAGACCGGGGACAGAACACTGAAGCTTTCTTT. Its protein product is CASSVDRGQNTEAFF.

This clonotype has a count of ten or more. The rearrangement joins TRBV12-5 to TRBJ2-3, with 8 positions matching TRBD2. V gave up 6 bases and J gave up 2 bases; unmatched junction bases: 13. The germline V gene has CDR1 LGHNT and CDR2 FRNRAP. The CDR3 consists of 17 residues. CDR3 DNA sequence: TGTGCTAGTGGGGGGCACCAATCACTAGCGGTCACAGATACGCAGTATTTT. Amino acids: CASGGHQSLAVTDTQYF.

As regards this clonotype: Since the CDR3 does not end with the conserved phenylalanine or tryptophan, this likely comes from a read error. The chain is built from TRBV10-2 and TRBJ2-7; 11 bases fit TRBD1. J was trimmed by 2 bases and V by 6 bases; bases with no gene match: 3. CDR3 size: 14 residues. Germline assignment: CDR1 WSHSY and CDR2 SAAADI. In DNA form, the CDR3 reads TGCGCCAGCAGAGCGGGACAGGGGGCCTACGAGCAGTACTCC. Protein sequence: CASRAGQGAYEQYS.

The chain recombines TRBV20-1 with TRBJ2-5; no reliable D call. V was trimmed by 0 bases and J by 4 bases, leaving 6 bases between them. Germline V gene sequence: CDR1 DFQATT, CDR2 SNEGSKA (reference sequence). This CDR3 has 12 residues. CDR3 protein: CSARDAGETQYF. CDR3 coding DNA: TGCAGTGCTAGAGACGCCGGAGAGACCCAGTACTTC.

This clonotype was counted a single time. V usage is TRBV9 and J usage is TRBJ2-3, with D possibly TRBD2 on 6 matching bases. Germline loops: CDR1 SGDLS, CDR2 YYNGEE. This CDR3 comprises 18 residues. Trimming stripped 0 bases from V and 5 bases from J, with 22 bases between. The CDR3 sequence: CASSVGVGGSARIDTQYF. In nucleotides, the CDR3 is TGTGCCAGCAGCGTAGGGGTAGGAGGGTCTGCTAGGATAGATACGCAGTATTTT. The full variable domain, rest sourced from reference TRBV9 and TRBJ2-3, is DSGVTQTPKHLITATGQRVTLRCSPRSGDLSVYWYQQSLDQGLQFLIQYYNGEERAKGNILERFSAQQFPDLHSELNLSSLELGDSALYFCASSVGVGGSARIDTQYFGPGTRLTVL.

This clonotype was recorded many times. DNA for the CDR3: TGTGCCAGCAGCCCCGGACTAGCGGGAGCCCCTGAGCAGTTCTTC. Its protein is CASSPGLAGAPEQFF. J is TRBJ2-1 and V is TRBV6-1; 13 bases fit TRBD2. The CDR3 has 15 amino acids. In germline, CDR1 is MNHNS, CDR2 SASEGT. Trimming cost V 6 bases and J 9 bases; bases outside gene matches: 8.

In its sample, this clonotype was seen many times. The chain uses TRBV20-1 and TRBJ2-7; perhaps TRBD2 as D (7 bases). Per germline, CDR1 DFQATT and CDR2 SNEGSKA (reference sequence). V was cut by 6 bases and J by 0 bases, with 21 bases left in between. CDR3 size: 16 residues. The CDR3, as DNA: TGCAGTGCGGCCGGGCTCGGGGGCGGGAGCTCCTACGAGCAGTACTTC. Amino acid sequence: CSAAGLGGGSSYEQYF.

This clonotype was counted between two and nine times. This could be a read error, since a much larger clone is one nucleotide away. The chain employs TRBV28 and TRBJ1-2; no definite D call. The CDR3 contains 14 residues. Trimming pared 7 bases from V and 0 bases from J, leaving 12 bases between. Germline lookup yields CDR1 MDHEN and CDR2 SYDVKM. CDR3 bases: TGTGCCAGCACCGATCCCACAGCTAACTATGGCTACACCTTC. Translation: CASTDPTANYGYTF.

This clonotype has just a few counts. The CDR3 spells CASSLTRGVGEDTQYF. CDR3 bases: TGTGCCAGCAGCTTAACACGGGGAGTAGGAGAAGATACGCAGTATTTT. V is TRBV7-3 and J is TRBJ2-3, with D maybe TRBD2 (5 bases). V shed 0 bases and J shed 5 bases, with 15 bases lying between them. There are 16 residues in the CDR3. Germline CDR1 and CDR2: SGHTA and FQGTGA. Supplemented by reference TRBV7-3 and TRBJ2-3, the full variable domain reads GAGVSQTPSNKVTEKGKYVELRCDPISGHTALYWYRQSLGQGPEFLIYFQGTGAADDSGLPNDRFFAVRPEGSVSTLKIQRTERGDSAVYLCASSLTRGVGEDTQYFGPGTRLTVL.

This clonotype was recorded at least ten times. The rearrangement links TRBV9 to TRBJ2-1; D might be TRBD1 or TRBD2, each matching 5 bases. This CDR3 region has 16 residues. CDR1 is SGDLS, CDR2 YYNGEE, per germline. The germline V and J ends were trimmed by 4 bases and 0 bases, with 14 bases remaining between them. For the CDR3, the DNA is TGTGCCAGCAGCTCTCCCCGGGACGGCTCCTACAATGAGCAGTTCTTC. The encoded protein is CASSSPRDGSYNEQFF.

On this clonotype itself: A far larger clone is only one base removed, so a read error is likely. The chain recombines TRBV11-2 with TRBJ2-1; 12 nucleotides align to TRBD2. Germline CDR1 is SGHAT and CDR2 is FQNNGV. Germline trimming cut 8 bases from V and 6 bases from J; bases unmatched to any gene: 5. This CDR3 comprises 14 residues. The CDR3 reads CASSRLAGVNEQFF. The CDR3, as DNA: TGTGCCAGCTCGCGACTAGCGGGGGTCAATGAGCAGTTCTTC.

J is TRBJ2-1 and V is TRBV7-2; 7 bases are shared with TRBD2. V lost 4 bases to trimming and J lost 0 bases; unmatched junction nucleotides: 6. CDR3 size: 16 residues. From germline, CDR1 is SGHTA and CDR2 FQGNSA. CDR3 coding DNA: TGTGCCAGCAGCTGGGGAGCGGGGAACTCCTACAATGAGCAGTTCTTC. Translated: CASSWGAGNSYNEQFF.

J is TRBJ1-4 and V is TRBV2, with no clear D. CDR1 is SNHLY, CDR2 FYNNEI, per germline. V was pared by 4 bases and J by 14 bases, with 29 bases between. The CDR3 runs to 17 residues. The CDR3 DNA reads as TGTGCCAGCAGTGCGGATCCCGACGGGATGGTGAATGAAATGCTGTTTTTT. Translated, it gives CASSADPDGMVNEMLFF.

As for this clonotype: A read error may explain this, as a much larger clone is one base away. This chain joins TRBV9 and TRBJ1-2; the D is unclear. CDR3 length equals 14 residues. Trimming removed 3 bases from V and 8 bases from J, with 17 bases in between. Germline V gene sequence: CDR1 SGDLS, CDR2 YYNGEE. The CDR3 is CASSEGDMVGGYTF. CDR3 nucleotide sequence: TGTGCCAGCAGCGAGGGAGACATGGTGGGGGGCTACACCTTC.

This clonotype was observed many times. Here the CDR3 reads CASSLLASYNEQFF. CDR3 DNA sequence: TGTGCCAGCAGCTTATTAGCCTCCTACAATGAGCAGTTCTTC. This chain uses TRBV7-9 with TRBJ2-1; no reliable D call. CDR3 length equals 14 residues. Looked up from germline, CDR1 is SEHNR and CDR2 is FQNEAQ (reference sequence). V lost 2 bases, J lost 0 bases, and 5 bases lay in between.

This clonotype was recorded only once. CDR3 sequence: CAGGLSPIRDSYTYEQYF. The CDR3 coding sequence is TGTGCCGGCGGTCTTAGCCCTATCCGGGACAGCTACACCTACGAGCAGTACTTC. The gene calls are TRBV6-1 and TRBJ2-7, with 7 bases fitting TRBD1. The CDR3 is 18 amino acids. With V trimmed by 11 bases and J by 2 bases, 24 bases remained unmatched. The germline V gene encodes CDR1 MNHNS and CDR2 SASEGT.

This clonotype was detected only a few times. A much larger clonotype is one base distant, so this may be a read error. This chain uses TRBV6-5 with TRBJ2-7; tentatively, D is TRBD1 or TRBD2 (5 bases each). The CDR3 totals 15 residues. CDR1 is MNHEY and CDR2 is SVGAGI in the germline V gene. Written as DNA, the CDR3 is TGTGGCAGCAGTTACACGGGGACGCTTACCTACGAGCAGTACTTC. Protein: CGSSYTGTLTYEQYF.

This clonotype was seen many times. The rearrangement joins TRBV5-4 to TRBJ2-1; 8 bases align to TRBD1. V lost 7 bases to trimming and J lost 8 bases; unmatched junction nucleotides: 14. The CDR3 has 15 amino acids. Per germline, CDR1 SGHNT and CDR2 YYREEE (reference sequence). The CDR3 nucleotides are TGTGCCAGCTCCCCCGCAGGGGGCGGTTGGGATGAGCAGTTCTTC. Protein sequence: CASSPAGGGWDEQFF. Together with reference TRBV5-4 and TRBJ2-1, the CDR3 gives the full variable domain: ETGVTQSPTHLIKTRGQQVTLRCSSQSGHNTVSWYQQALGQGPQFIFQYYREEENGRGNFPPRFSGLQFPNYSSELNVNALELDDSALYLCASSPAGGGWDEQFFGPGTRLTVL.

This clonotype was seen only a few times. This sequence joins TRBV2 and TRBJ2-5; D unresolved. The CDR3 totals 12 residues. Germline values: CDR1 SNHLY, CDR2 FYNNEI. V shed 7 bases and J shed 1 base, with 7 bases lying between them. This CDR3 reads CASKGSQETQYF. The CDR3, as DNA: TGTGCCAGCAAAGGGTCCCAAGAGACCCAGTACTTC.

The V and J genes are TRBV27 and TRBJ2-1; D gene uncertain. Trimming took off 4 bases at V and 0 bases at J, with 19 bases between the two ends. The CDR3 is 18 amino acids. CDR1 is MNHEY, CDR2 SMNVEV, per germline (reference sequence). In DNA form, the CDR3 reads TGTGCCAGCAGTTCCCGGCCCCCGCGCTGGAGCTCCTACAATGAGCAGTTCTTC. Its translation: CASSSRPPRWSSYNEQFF.

CDR3: CASSLGTTQETQYF. CDR3 coding DNA: TGTGCCAGCAGTCTCGGGACAACCCAAGAGACCCAGTACTTC. The rearrangement links TRBV28 to TRBJ2-1; tentatively, D is TRBD1 (6 bases). The DNA end is more similar to TRBJ2-5, so the J call may be wrong. Germline values: CDR1 MDHEN, CDR2 SYDVKM. The CDR3 loop spans 14 amino acids.

The rearrangement joins TRBV19 to TRBJ2-6; D perhaps matches TRBD1 (5 bases). Trimming shortened V by 3 bases and J by 0 bases, and 9 bases separated the two germline ends. The CDR3 length is 16 residues. CDR1 is LNHDA, CDR2 SQIVND, per germline (reference sequence). CDR3 DNA: TGTGCCAGTAGTATTAGGGGCCACTCTGGGGCCAACGTCCTGACTTTC. It translates to CASSIRGHSGANVLTF. Supplemented by reference TRBV19 and TRBJ2-6, the full variable domain reads DGGITQSPKYLFRKEGQNVTLSCEQNLNHDAMYWYRQDPGQGLRLIYYSQIVNDFQKGDIAEGYSVSREKKESFPLTVTSAQKNPTAFYLCASSIRGHSGANVLTFGAGSRLTVL.

This clonotype occurred a few times. The rearrangement links TRBV6-2 or TRBV6-3 to TRBJ2-3, with 10 bases identical to TRBD2. The CDR3 totals 16 residues. Germline V gene lookup returns CDR1 MNHEY and CDR2 SVGEGT. V dropped 5 bases and J dropped 0; count of bases not matched to a gene: 5. CDR3 sequence reads: CASSPQAGGSTDTQYF. The CDR3 DNA follows: TGTGCCAGCAGTCCCCAAGCGGGGGGGAGCACAGATACGCAGTATTTT.

For this clonotype: An end of the junction does not agree with germline; a read error may underlie this. The rearrangement uses TRBV6-2 or TRBV6-3 and TRBJ2-7, with D hard to call. CDR1 is MNHEY, CDR2 SVGEGT, per germline. The CDR3 has 13 residues. For the CDR3, the DNA is TGTGCCAGCAGTCACTCCCTTCCGTACGAGCAGTACTTC. Translated: CASSHSLPYEQYF.